This TCR beta chain comes out of a study of T cell responses to AZD1222 COVID-19 vaccine. Study findings and constraints: At study baseline, merely several AZD1222 recipients were seropositive.

Points on this clone: Its target is not known.

There are 14 residues in the CDR3. Germline CDR1 and CDR2: MNHNY and SVGAGI (reference sequence). V lost 11 bases and J lost 6, with 20 bases in between. Clones were read by immunoSEQ multiplex PCR, and TCRdb kept only the in-frame ones, dropping some. The top ten clones hold around 10% of a sample with approximately 120,000 clones, around 89% of them seen once. This sequence was found in an adult in good health. The sample was peripheral blood, taken on day 0 of MenACWY control vaccination. The rearrangement uses TRBV6-6 and TRBJ2-1; D is possibly TRBD2 (8 bases). The chain's CDR3 is CASYGTAGVNEQFF. The CDR3 DNA is TGTGCCTCATATGGGACAGCGGGGGTCAATGAGCAGTTCTTC.